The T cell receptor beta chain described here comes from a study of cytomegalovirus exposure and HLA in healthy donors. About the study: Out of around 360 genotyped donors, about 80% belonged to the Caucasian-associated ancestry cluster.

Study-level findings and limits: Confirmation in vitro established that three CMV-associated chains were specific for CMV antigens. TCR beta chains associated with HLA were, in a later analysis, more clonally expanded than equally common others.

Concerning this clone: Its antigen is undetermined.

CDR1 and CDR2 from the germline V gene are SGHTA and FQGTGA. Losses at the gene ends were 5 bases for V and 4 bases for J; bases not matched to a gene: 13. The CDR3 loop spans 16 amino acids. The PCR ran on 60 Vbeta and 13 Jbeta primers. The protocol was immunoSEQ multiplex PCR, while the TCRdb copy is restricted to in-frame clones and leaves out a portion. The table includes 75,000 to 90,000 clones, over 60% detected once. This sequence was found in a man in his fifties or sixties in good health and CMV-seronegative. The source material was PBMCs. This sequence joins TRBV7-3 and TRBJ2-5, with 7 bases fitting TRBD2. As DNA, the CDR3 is TGTGCCAGCAGCCCCATGGGGGGGTGGGGTGGAGAGACCCAGTACTTC. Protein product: CASSPMGGWGGETQYF.